This T cell receptor beta chain originates from a study of blood T cell repertoires in COVID-19 (dated by TCRdb to the early 2020s). For the study in its entirety: Collaborator samples came from the United States, Italy and Spain and covered acute and convalescent phases of COVID-19. The prospective study material was composed of cDNA or gDNA derived from T cells, B-cell-depleted T cells, or PBMCs. Subjects who had been exposed to COVID-19, were actively infected with it, or had recovered from it provided the deeply sampled blood TCRbeta repertoires that made up the dataset. The repertoires were made available in a free public database intended to serve as a resource for research on the immune response to SARS-CoV-2. Samples came from the ongoing ImmuneRACE study (first 160 participants) plus 1,254 subjects from 6 global collaborators. Sample metadata almost always included a de-identified subject ID, COVID-19 status, age in years and sex. HLA class I and class II types, where available, came from metadata supplied by the sample provider rather than from assay-based typing.

A word on this clone: There is no known antigen for this receptor. Base qualities are not at hand, and no much larger clone is one base apart.

The immunoSEQ Assay, a bias-controlled multiplex PCR, was used to amplify TCRbeta CDR3 regions from genomic DNA. Concerning the study's data processing: Nucleated cell counts per sample were estimated from amplification of reference gene primers within the assay. To quantify the absolute abundance of each unique TCRbeta CDR3 rearrangement, sequence reads were collapsed and filtered. For each sample, productive Simpson clonality was calculated as the square root of Simpson's diversity index over productive rearrangements. Held by TCRdb, this immuneACCESS table contains in-frame sequences only and omits some clones. Under half of the omission traces to an unresolved V gene where checked; the cause of the rest is unknown. From that table come the V and J calls and clone size; the DNA was used to work out D and trimming. The sample table contains around 270,000 clones; only one count was recorded for approximately 88% of them. The top ten clonotypes cover 2.5% to 3.5% of the sample.

Overall study outcomes, separate from this receptor: How much clinical and demographic metadata was included differed by source and by participant, and the metadata was provided uncurated.

In the prospective study, participants were about 18 to 89 years old, resided in about two dozen geographic areas of the United States, and were enrolled through a virtual design. Cohort assignment in the prospective study relied on participant-reported clinical history from a screening survey and a study questionnaire. Exposed participants had been in contact, within 2 weeks of entering the study, with a person who had a PCR-confirmed or clinician-diagnosed case of COVID-19. In the prospective study, mobile phlebotomists collected whole blood, serum and a nasopharyngeal or oropharyngeal swab from each participant. Prospective study participants could optionally give additional blood draws and questionnaires over a 2-month period. Before DNA extraction, blood samples from the prospective study were shipped at room temperature or frozen. This receptor was taken from a woman in her thirties or forties who had been exposed to COVID-19. Sequencing was performed on PBMCs or T cells enriched from blood (not recorded which).

CDR3 reads: CAWTDSWYSPLHF. At the DNA level, the sequence is TGTGCCTGGACCGACAGCTGGTATTCACCCCTCCACTTT. This receptor chain uses TRBV30 and TRBJ1-6; a weak D assignment points to TRBD1 (5 bases agree). The germline V gene (reference sequence) yields GTSNPN for CDR1 and SVGIG for CDR2. The CDR3 covers 13 residues, taking in both the cysteine and the phenylalanine. Only CDR3 DNA remains: 39 bases, in frame from the first base. V is cut by 4 bases and J by 8 bases, and the space between the germline ends is 12 bases.